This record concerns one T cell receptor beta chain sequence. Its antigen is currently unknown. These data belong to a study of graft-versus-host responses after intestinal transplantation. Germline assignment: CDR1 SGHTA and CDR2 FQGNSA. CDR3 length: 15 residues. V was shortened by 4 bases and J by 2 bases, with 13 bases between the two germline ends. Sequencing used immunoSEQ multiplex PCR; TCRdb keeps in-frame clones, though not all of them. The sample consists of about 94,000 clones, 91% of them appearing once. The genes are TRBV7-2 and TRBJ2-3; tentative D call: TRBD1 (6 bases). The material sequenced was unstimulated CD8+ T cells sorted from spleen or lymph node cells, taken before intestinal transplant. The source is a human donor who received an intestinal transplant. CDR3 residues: CASSSSDRITDTQYF. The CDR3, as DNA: TGTGCCAGCAGCTCGTCCGACAGGATCACAGATACGCAGTATTTT.